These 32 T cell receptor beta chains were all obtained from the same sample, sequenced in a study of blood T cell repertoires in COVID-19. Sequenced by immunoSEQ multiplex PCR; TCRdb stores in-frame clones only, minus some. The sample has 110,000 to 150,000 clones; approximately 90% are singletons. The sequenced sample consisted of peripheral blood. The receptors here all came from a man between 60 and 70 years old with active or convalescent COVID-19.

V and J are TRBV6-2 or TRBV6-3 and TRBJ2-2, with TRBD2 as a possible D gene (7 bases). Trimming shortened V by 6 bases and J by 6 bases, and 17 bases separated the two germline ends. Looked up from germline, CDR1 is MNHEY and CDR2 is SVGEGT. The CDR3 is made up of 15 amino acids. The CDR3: CASSDRTSRAGELFF. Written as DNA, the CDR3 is TGTGCCAGCAGCGACAGGACTAGTCGGGCCGGGGAGCTGTTTTTT.

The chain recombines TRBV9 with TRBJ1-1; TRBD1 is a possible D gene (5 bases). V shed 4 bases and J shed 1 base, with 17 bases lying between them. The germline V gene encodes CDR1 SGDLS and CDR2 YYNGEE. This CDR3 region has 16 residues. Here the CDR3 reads CASSQVRGLPNTEAFF. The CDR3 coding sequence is TGTGCCAGCAGCCAAGTAAGGGGACTTCCGAACACTGAAGCTTTCTTT.

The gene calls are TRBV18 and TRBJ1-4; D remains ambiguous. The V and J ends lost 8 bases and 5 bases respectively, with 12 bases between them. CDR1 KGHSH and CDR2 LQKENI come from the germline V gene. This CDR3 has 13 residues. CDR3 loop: CASTRGYNEKLFF. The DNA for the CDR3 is TGTGCCAGCACCCGGGGTTACAATGAAAAACTGTTTTTT.

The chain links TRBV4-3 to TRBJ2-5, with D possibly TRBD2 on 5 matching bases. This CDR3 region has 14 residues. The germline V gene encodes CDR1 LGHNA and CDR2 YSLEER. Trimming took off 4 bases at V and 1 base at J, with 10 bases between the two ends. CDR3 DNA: TGCGCCAGCAGCCCCGGGCTAGCCCAAGAGACCCAGTACTTC. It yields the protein CASSPGLAQETQYF.

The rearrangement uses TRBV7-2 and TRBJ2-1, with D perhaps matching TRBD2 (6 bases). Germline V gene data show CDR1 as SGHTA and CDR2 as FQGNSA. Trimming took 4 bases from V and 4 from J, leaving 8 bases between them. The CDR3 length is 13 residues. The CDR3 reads CASSSGAYNEQFF. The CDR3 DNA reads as TGTGCCAGCAGCTCGGGAGCATACAATGAGCAGTTCTTC.

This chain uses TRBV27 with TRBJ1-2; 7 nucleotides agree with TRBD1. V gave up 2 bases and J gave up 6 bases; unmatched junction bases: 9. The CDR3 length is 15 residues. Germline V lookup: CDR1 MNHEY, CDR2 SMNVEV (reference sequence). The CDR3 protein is CASSLRAGGRNGYTF. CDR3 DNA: TGTGCCAGCAGTTTAAGGGCAGGGGGAAGGAATGGCTACACCTTC.

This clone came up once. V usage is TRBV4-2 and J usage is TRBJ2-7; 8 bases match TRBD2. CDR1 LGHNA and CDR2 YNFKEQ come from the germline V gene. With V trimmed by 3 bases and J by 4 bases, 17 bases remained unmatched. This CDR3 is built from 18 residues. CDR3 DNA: TGTGCCAGCAGCCAGCGTGAGACCGGGACTAGGAGCCCGTACGAGCAGTACTTC. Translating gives CASSQRETGTRSPYEQYF.

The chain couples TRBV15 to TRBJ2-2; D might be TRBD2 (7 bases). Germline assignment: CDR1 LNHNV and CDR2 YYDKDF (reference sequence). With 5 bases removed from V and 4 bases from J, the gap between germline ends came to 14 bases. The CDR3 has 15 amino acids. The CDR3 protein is CATSARGGATGELFF. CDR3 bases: TGTGCCACCAGCGCCCGAGGGGGGGCCACCGGGGAGCTGTTTTTT.

Here the CDR3 reads CASSQGQGGLYNEQFF. In DNA, the CDR3 is TGCGCCAGCAGCCAAGGACAGGGGGGGTTGTACAATGAGCAGTTCTTC. The chain uses TRBV4-3 and TRBJ2-1; 9 bases agree with TRBD1. J gave up 4 bases and V 1 base, and 5 bases lay outside the gene matches. Germline CDR1 and CDR2: LGHNA and YSLEER. The CDR3 extends over 16 amino acids.

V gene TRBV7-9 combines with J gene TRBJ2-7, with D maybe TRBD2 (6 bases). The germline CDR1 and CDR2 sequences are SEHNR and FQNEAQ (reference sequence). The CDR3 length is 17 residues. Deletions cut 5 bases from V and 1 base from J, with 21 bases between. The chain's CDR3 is CASSTRRTSGGSYEQYF. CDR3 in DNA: TGTGCCAGCAGCACCCGCCGGACGTCAGGAGGGTCCTACGAGCAGTACTTC.

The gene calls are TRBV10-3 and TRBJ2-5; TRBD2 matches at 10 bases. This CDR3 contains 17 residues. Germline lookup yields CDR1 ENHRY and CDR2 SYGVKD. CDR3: CAPIPLKPGLAMETQYF. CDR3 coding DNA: TGTGCTCCAATACCACTCAAACCGGGACTAGCGATGGAGACCCAGTACTTC.

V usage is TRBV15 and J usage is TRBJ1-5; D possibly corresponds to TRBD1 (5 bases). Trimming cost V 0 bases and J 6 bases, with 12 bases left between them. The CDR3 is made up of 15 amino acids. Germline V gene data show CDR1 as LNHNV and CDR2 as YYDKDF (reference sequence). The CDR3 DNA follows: TGTGCCACCAGCAGAGATCCGGGGGGGAGTCAGCCCCAGCATTTT. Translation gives CATSRDPGGSQPQHF.

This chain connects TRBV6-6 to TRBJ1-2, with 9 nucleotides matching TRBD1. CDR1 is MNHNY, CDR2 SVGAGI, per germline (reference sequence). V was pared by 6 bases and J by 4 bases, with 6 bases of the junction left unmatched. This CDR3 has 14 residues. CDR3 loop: CASREQGAGYGYTF. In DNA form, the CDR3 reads TGTGCCAGCAGAGAACAGGGGGCAGGCTATGGCTACACCTTC.

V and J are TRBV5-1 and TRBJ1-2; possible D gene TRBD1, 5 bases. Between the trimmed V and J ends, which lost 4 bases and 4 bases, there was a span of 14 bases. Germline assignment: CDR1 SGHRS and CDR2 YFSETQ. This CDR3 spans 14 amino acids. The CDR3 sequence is CASSIETETYGYTF. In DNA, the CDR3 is TGCGCCAGCAGCATAGAGACAGAGACCTATGGCTACACCTTC.

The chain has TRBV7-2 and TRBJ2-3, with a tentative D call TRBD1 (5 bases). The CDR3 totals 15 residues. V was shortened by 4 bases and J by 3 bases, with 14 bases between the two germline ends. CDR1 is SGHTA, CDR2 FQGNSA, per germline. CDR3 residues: CASSSQGKGTDTQYF. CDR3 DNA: TGTGCCAGCAGCTCCCAGGGAAAGGGAACAGATACGCAGTATTTT.

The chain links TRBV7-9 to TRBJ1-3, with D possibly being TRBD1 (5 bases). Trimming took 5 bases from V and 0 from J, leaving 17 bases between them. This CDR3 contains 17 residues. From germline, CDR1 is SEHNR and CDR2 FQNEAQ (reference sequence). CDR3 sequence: CASSQADSSLSGNTIYF. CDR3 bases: TGTGCCAGCAGCCAGGCAGACAGCAGCCTCTCTGGAAACACCATATATTTT.

CDR3 amino acids: CASSRAGEEGYTF. CDR3 sequence (DNA): TGTGCCAGCAGCCGGGCAGGGGAAGAAGGCTACACCTTC. This sequence joins TRBV14 and TRBJ1-2, with D perhaps TRBD1 (6 bases). This CDR3 has 13 residues. The V end lost 4 bases, the J end lost 8 bases, and 14 bases lay between the germline ends. CDR1 and CDR2 from the germline V gene are SGHDN and FVKESK. The complete variable domain, with remaining parts taken from reference TRBV14 and TRBJ1-2, reads EAGVTQFPSHSVIEKGQTVTLRCDPISGHDNLYWYRRVMGKEIKFLLHFVKESKQDESGMPNNRFLAERTGGTYSTLKVQPAELEDSGVYFCASSRAGEEGYTFGSGTRLTVV.

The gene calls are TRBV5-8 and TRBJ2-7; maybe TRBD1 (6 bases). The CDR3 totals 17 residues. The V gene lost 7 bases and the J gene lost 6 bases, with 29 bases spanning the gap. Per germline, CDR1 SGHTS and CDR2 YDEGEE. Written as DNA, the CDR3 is TGTGCCAGCCGGTTGGGGGTTATCGGCAGGGGTCGAGGCGAGCAGTACTTC. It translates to CASRLGVIGRGRGEQYF.

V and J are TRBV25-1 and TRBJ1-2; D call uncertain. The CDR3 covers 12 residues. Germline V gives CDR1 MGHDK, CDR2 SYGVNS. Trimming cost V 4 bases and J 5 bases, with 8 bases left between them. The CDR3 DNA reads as TGTGCCAGCAGTGGACAAGTTTATGGCTACACCTTC. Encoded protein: CASSGQVYGYTF.

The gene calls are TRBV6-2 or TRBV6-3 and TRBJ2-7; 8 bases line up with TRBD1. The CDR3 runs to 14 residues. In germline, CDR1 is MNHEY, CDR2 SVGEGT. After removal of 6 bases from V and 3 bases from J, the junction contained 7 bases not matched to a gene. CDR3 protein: CASSYWTGSYEQYF. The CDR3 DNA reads TGTGCCAGCAGCTATTGGACAGGGAGCTACGAGCAGTACTTC.

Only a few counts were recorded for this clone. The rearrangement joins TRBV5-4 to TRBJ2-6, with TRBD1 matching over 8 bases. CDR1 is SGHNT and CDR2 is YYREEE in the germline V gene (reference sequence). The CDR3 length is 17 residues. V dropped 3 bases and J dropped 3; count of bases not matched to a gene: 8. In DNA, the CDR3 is TGTGCCAGCAGCTCAGGACAGGGTTACATTGGGGCCAACGTCCTGACTTTC. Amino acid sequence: CASSSGQGYIGANVLTF. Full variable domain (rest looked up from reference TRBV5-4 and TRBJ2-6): ETGVTQSPTHLIKTRGQQVTLRCSSQSGHNTVSWYQQALGQGPQFIFQYYREEENGRGNFPPRFSGLQFPNYSSELNVNALELDDSALYLCASSSGQGYIGANVLTFGAGSRLTVL.

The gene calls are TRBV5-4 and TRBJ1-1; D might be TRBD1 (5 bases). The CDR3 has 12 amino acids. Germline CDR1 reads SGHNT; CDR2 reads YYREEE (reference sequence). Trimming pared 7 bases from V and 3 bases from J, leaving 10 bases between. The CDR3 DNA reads TGTGCCAGCGGTGGCAGGGACACTGAAGCTTTCTTT. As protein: CASGGRDTEAFF.

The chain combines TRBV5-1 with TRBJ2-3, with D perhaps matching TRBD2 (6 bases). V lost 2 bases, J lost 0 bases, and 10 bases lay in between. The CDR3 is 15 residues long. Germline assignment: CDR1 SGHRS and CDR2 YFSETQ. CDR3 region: CASSFGGSSTDTQYF. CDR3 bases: TGCGCCAGCAGCTTTGGGGGGTCAAGCACAGATACGCAGTATTTT.

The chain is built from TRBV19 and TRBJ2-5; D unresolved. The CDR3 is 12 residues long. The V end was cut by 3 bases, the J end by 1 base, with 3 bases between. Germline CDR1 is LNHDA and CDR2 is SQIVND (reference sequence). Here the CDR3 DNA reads TGTGCCAGTAGTATCAGCCAAGAGACCCAGTACTTC. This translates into CASSISQETQYF.

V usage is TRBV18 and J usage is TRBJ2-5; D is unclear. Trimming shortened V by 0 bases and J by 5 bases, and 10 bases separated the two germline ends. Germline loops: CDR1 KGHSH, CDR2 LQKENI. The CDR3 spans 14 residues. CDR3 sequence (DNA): TGTGCCAGCTCACCACCGTACCCGGTGGAGACCCAGTACTTC. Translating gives CASSPPYPVETQYF.

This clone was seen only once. The CDR3 DNA reads TGTGCCAGCAGTCTAGATACGCAGTATTTT. Translating gives CASSLDTQYF. The genes are TRBV2 and TRBJ2-3; D gene uncertain. Trimming left V 5 bases short and J 5 bases short, with 2 bases between. CDR1 is SNHLY, CDR2 FYNNEI, per germline. The CDR3 is 10 amino acids.

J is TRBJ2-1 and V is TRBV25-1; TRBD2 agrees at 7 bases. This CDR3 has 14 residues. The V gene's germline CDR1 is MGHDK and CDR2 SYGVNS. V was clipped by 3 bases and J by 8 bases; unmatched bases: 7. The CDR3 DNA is TGTGCCAGCAGTGACCAAACTAGCGCCCATGAGCAGTTCTTC. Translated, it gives CASSDQTSAHEQFF.

CDR3 sequence reads: CASSSFSGSGANVLTF. The CDR3 DNA reads as TGTGCCAGCAGCTCGTTCAGTGGCTCTGGGGCCAACGTCCTGACTTTC. The chain recombines TRBV7-9 with TRBJ2-6, with D unclear. This CDR3 comprises 16 residues. The germline V gene has CDR1 SEHNR and CDR2 FQNEAQ (reference sequence). V was trimmed by 4 bases and J by 0 bases, leaving 10 bases between them.

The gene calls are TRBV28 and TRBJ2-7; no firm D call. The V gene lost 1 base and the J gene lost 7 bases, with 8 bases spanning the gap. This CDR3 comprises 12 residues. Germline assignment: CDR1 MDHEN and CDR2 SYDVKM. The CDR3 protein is CASSLSPVEQYF. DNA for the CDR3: TGTGCCAGCAGTTTATCCCCCGTGGAGCAGTACTTC.

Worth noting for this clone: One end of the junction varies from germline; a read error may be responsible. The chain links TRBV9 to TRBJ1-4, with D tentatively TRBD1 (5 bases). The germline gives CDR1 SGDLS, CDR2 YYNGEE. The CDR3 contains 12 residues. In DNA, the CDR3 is TGTGCCAGCAGCGTGGCGGACATTCCAGAGGTTTTT. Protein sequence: CASSVADIPEVF.

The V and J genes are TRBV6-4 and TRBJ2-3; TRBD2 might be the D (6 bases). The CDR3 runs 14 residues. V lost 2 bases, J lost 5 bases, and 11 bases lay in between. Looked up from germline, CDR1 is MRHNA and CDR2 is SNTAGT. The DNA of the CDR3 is TGTGCCAGCAGTGACCTGGACGGGGGAGATACGCAGTATTTT. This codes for CASSDLDGGDTQYF.

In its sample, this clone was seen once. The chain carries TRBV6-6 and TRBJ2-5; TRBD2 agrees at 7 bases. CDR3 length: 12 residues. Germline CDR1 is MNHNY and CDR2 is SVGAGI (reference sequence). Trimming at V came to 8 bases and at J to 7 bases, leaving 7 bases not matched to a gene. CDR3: CASQLGGGTQYF. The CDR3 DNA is TGTGCCAGCCAGTTAGGCGGGGGGACCCAGTACTTC.